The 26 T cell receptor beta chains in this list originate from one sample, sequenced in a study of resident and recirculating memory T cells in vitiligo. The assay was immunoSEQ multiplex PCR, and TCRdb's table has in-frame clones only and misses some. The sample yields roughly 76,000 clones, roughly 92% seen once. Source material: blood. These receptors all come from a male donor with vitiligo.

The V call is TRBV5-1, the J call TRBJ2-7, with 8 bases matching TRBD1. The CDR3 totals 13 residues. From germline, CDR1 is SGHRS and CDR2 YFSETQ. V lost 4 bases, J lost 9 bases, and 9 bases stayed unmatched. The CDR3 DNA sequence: TGCGCCAGCAGCCCAGGACAGGGTTCGGGGCAGTACTTC. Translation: CASSPGQGSGQYF.

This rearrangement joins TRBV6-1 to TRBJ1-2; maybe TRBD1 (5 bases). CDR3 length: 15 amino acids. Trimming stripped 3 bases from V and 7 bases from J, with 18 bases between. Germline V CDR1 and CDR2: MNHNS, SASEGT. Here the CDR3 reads CASSETDTLGRGYTF. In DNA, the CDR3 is TGTGCCAGCAGTGAGACAGATACGTTGGGCCGTGGCTACACCTTC.

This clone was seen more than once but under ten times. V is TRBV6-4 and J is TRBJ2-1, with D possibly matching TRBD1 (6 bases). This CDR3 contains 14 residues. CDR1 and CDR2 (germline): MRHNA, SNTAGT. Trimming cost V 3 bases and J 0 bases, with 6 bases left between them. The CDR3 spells CASSEDSSYNEQFF. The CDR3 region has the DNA TGTGCCAGCAGTGAGGACAGCTCCTACAATGAGCAGTTCTTC.

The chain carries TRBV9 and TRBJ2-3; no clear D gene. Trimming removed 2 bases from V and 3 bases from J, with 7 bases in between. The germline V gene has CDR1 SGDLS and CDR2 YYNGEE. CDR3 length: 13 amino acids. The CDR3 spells CASSVPLTDTQYF. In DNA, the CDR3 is TGTGCCAGCAGCGTCCCCTTAACAGATACGCAGTATTTT.

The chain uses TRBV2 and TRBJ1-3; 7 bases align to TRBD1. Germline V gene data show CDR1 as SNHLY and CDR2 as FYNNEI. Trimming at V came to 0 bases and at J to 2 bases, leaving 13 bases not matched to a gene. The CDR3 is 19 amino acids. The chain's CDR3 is CASSEAPVTGLVPGNTIYF. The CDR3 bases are TGTGCCAGCAGTGAAGCGCCGGTGACAGGGCTTGTTCCTGGAAACACCATATATTTT.

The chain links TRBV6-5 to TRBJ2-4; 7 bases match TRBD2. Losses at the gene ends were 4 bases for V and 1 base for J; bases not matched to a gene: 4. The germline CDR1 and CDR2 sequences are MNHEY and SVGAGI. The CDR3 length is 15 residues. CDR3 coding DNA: TGTGCCAGCAGTTCGGGGGAGGGGGCCAAAAACATTCAGTACTTC. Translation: CASSSGEGAKNIQYF.

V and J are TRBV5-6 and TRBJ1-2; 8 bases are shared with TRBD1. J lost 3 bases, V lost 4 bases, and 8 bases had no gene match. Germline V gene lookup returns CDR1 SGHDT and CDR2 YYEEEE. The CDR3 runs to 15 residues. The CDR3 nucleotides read TGTGCCAGCAGCCTCAGACAGGGGACCCACTATGGCTACACCTTC. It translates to CASSLRQGTHYGYTF.

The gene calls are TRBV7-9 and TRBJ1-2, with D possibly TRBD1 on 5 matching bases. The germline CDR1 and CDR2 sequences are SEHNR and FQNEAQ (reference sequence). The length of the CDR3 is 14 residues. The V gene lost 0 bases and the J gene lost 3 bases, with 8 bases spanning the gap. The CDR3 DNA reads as TGTGCCAGCAGCTTAGCGGAGGGACACTATGGCTACACCTTC. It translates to CASSLAEGHYGYTF. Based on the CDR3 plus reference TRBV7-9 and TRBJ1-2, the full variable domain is DTGVSQNPRHKITKRGQNVTFRCDPISEHNRLYWYRQTLGQGPEFLTYFQNEAQLEKSRLLSDRFSAERPKGSFSTLEIQRTEQGDSAMYLCASSLAEGHYGYTFGSGTRLTVV.

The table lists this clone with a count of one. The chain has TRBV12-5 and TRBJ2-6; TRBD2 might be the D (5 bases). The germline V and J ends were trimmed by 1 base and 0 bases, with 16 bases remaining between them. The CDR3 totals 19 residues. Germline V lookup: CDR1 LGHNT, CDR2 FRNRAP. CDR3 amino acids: CASGLGGLWITSGANVLTF. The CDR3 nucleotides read TGTGCTAGTGGTTTGGGCGGACTTTGGATAACCTCTGGGGCCAACGTCCTGACTTTC.

In nucleotides, the CDR3 is TGTGCCAGCAGCTTAGGGGACAGGGGTAGCGAGCAGTACTTC. Protein product: CASSLGDRGSEQYF. The chain employs TRBV7-6 and TRBJ2-7, with 10 bases aligning to TRBD1. The trim removed 1 base at V and 6 bases at J, leaving 3 bases unmatched. Per the germline V gene, CDR1 is SGHVS and CDR2 is FNYEAQ. CDR3 length equals 14 residues.

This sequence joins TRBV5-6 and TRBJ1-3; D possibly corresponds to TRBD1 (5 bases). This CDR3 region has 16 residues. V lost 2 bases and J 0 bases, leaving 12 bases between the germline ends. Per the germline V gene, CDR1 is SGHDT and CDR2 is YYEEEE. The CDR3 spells CASSLNRQSSGNTIYF. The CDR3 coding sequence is TGTGCCAGCAGCTTAAACAGGCAGAGCTCTGGAAACACCATATATTTT. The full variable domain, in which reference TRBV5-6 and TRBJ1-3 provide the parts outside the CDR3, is DAGVTQSPTHLIKTRGQQVTLRCSPKSGHDTVSWYQQALGQGPQFIFQYYEEEERQRGNFPDRFSGHQFPNYSSELNVNALLLGDSALYLCASSLNRQSSGNTIYFGEGSWLTVV.

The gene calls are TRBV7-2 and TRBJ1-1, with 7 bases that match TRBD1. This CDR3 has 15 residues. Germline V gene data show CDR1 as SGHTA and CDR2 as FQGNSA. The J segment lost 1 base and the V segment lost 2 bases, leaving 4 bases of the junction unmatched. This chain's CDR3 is CASSLPGQRNTEAFF. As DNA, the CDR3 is TGTGCCAGCAGCTTACCGGGACAGAGGAACACTGAAGCTTTCTTT.

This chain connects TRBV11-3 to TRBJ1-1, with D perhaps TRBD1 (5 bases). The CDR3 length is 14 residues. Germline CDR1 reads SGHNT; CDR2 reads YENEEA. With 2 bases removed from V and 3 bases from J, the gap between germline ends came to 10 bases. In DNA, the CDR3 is TGTGCCAGCAGCTTAAAGGGGCAAGACACTGAAGCTTTCTTT. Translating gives CASSLKGQDTEAFF.

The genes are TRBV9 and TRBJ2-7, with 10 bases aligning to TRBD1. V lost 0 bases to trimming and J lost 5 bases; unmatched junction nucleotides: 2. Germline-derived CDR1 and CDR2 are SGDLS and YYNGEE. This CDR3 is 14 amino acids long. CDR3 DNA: TGTGCCAGCAGCGTAGGACAGGGGGCCCACGAGCAGTACTTC. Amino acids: CASSVGQGAHEQYF.

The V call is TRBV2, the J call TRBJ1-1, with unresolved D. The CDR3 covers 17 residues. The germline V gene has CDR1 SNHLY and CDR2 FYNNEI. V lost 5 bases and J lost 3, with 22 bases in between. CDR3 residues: CASSNLSPEVRDTEAFF. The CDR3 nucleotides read TGTGCCAGCAGTAACCTGTCGCCCGAGGTTCGGGACACTGAAGCTTTCTTT.

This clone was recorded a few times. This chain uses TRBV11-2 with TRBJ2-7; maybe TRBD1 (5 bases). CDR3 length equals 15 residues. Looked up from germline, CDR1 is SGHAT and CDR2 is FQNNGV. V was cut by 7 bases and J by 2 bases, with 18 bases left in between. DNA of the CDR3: TGTGCCAGCACCCTGCACGAGTCAGGGCCCTACGAGCAGTACTTC. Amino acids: CASTLHESGPYEQYF. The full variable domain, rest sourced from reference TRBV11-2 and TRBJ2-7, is EAGVAQSPRYKIIEKRQSVAFWCNPISGHATLYWYQQILGQGPKLLIQFQNNGVVDDSQLPKDRFSAERLKGVDSTLKIQPAKLEDSAVYLCASTLHESGPYEQYFGPGTRLTVT.

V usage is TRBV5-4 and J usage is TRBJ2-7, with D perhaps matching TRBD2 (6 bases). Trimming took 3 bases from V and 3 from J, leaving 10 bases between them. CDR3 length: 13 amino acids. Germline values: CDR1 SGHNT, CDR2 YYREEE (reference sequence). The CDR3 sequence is CASSSPGGYEQYF. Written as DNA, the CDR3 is TGTGCCAGCAGCTCCCCCGGGGGCTACGAGCAGTACTTC.

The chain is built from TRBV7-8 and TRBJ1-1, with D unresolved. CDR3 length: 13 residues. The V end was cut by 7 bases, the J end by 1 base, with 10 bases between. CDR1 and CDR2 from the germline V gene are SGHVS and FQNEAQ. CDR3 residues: CASTRTENTEAFF. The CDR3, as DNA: TGTGCCAGCACCCGAACAGAGAACACTGAAGCTTTCTTT.

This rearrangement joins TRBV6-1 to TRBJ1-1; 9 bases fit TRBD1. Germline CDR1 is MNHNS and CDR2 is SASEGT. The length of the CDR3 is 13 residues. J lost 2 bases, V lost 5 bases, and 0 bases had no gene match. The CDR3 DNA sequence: TGTGCCAGCAGTACAGGGGGCAACACTGAAGCTTTCTTT. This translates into CASSTGGNTEAFF.

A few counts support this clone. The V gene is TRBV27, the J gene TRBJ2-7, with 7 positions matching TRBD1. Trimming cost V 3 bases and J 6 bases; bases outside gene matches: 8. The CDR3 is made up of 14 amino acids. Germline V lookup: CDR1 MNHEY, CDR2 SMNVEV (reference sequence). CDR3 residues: CASSFTGTVTEQYF. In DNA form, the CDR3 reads TGTGCCAGCAGTTTCACCGGGACAGTGACCGAGCAGTACTTC.

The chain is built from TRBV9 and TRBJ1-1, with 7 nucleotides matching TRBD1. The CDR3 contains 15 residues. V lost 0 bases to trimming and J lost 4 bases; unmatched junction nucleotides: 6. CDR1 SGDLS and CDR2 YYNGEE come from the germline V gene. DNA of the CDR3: TGTGCCAGCAGCGTAGAAGGCAGGGGGTCCACTGAAGCTTTCTTT. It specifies CASSVEGRGSTEAFF.

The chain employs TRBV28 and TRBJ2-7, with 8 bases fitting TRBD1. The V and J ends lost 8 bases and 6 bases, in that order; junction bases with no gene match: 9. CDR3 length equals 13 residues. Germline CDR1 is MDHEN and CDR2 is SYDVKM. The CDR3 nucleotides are TGTGCCAGCGTTCCAGGGGGCTCGGGCGAGCAGTACTTC. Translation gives CASVPGGSGEQYF.

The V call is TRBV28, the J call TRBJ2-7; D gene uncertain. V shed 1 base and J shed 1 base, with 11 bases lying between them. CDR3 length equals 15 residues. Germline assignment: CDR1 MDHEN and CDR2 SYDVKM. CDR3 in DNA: TGTGCCAGCAGTTTATCATATGGCGGATCCTACGAGCAGTACTTC. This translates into CASSLSYGGSYEQYF.

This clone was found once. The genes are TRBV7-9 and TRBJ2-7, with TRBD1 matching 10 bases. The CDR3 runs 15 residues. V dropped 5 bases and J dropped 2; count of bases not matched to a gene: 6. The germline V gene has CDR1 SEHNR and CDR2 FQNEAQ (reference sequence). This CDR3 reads CASSPRDRGPYEQYF. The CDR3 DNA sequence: TGTGCCAGCAGCCCGCGGGACAGGGGACCCTACGAGCAGTACTTC.

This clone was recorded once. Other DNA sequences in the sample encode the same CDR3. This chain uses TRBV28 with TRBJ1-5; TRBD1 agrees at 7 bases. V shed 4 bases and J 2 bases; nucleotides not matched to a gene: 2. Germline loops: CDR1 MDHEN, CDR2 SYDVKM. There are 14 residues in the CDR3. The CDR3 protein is CASSSGQGNQPQHF. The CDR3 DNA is TGTGCCAGCAGTTCAGGACAGGGCAATCAGCCCCAGCATTTT.

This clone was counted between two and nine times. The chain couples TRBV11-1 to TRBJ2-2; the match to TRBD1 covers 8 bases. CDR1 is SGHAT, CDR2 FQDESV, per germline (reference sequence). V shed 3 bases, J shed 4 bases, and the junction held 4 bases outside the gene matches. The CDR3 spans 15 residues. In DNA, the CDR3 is TGTGCCAGCAGCTTCGACAGGGGAGGCACCGGGGAGCTGTTTTTT. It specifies CASSFDRGGTGELFF.